The 22 T cell receptor beta chains below were found in one sample sequenced in a study. TCRdb independently ran MiXCR on the RT-PCR reads; one entry per CDR3 protein. The data show about 700,000 distinct CDR3 sequences, 14% seen once. The sample consisted of memory CD4+ T cells from blood. The origin of the receptors is a female donor in good health, serving as a healthy control.

This clonotype was detected a few times. The chain joins TRBV20-1 to TRBJ1-5, with D unclear. V was pared by 3 bases and J by 11 bases, with 17 bases between. CDR1 DFQATT and CDR2 SNEGSKA come from the germline V gene (reference sequence). The CDR3 runs 13 residues. The CDR3 nucleotides read TGCAGTGCTAGGCCTAACAGTGGGTTGGCCCAGCATTTT. Translating gives CSARPNSGLAQHF.

This clonotype was recorded at least ten times. The chain is built from TRBV20-1 and TRBJ2-1, with D hard to call. CDR1 is DFQATT and CDR2 is SNEGSKA in the germline V gene (reference sequence). CDR3 length equals 11 residues. V lost 1 base and J lost 9, with 7 bases in between. The CDR3 region is CSARVVPEQFF. The CDR3 bases are TGCAGTGCTAGAGTGGTTCCTGAGCAGTTCTTC.

The J gene is TRBJ1-5, the V gene TRBV29-1; no clear D gene. CDR3 length: 14 amino acids. Germline values: CDR1 SQVTM, CDR2 ANQGSEA. Trimming took off 4 bases at V and 0 bases at J, with 10 bases between the two ends. CDR3 sequence: CSVVVQDSNQPQHF. In nucleotides, the CDR3 is TGCAGCGTTGTGGTGCAGGATAGCAATCAGCCCCAGCATTTT.

This clonotype was counted between two and nine times. An end of the junction does not agree with germline; a read error may underlie this. The J gene is TRBJ2-1, the V gene TRBV9; TRBD2 matches at 9 bases. Germline V CDR1 and CDR2: SGDLS, YYNGEE. This CDR3 comprises 18 residues. CDR3 protein: CASSVAGVTGSSYNEQFF. Written as DNA, the CDR3 is TGTGCCAGCAGTGTAGCGGGAGTCACCGGAAGCTCCTACAATGAGCAGTTCTTC.

This clonotype was counted only a few times. The chain joins TRBV6-2 or TRBV6-3 to TRBJ1-6; D gene ambiguous. Germline V CDR1 and CDR2: MNHEY, SVGEGT. The V and J ends lost 2 bases and 6 bases respectively, with 5 bases between them. CDR3 length: 13 residues. The CDR3 region is CASSYQLNSPLHF. Written as DNA, the CDR3 is TGTGCCAGCAGTTACCAACTTAATTCACCCCTCCACTTT.

This clonotype was picked up a small number of times. The rearrangement uses TRBV18 and TRBJ2-1, with 7 bases lining up with TRBD1. The length of the CDR3 is 14 residues. The trim removed 3 bases at V and 6 bases at J, leaving 5 bases unmatched. The germline CDR1 and CDR2 sequences are KGHSH and LQKENI. The CDR3 protein is CASSPKQGSNEQFF. The DNA of the CDR3 is TGTGCCAGCTCACCCAAACAGGGGAGCAATGAGCAGTTCTTC.

Ten or more counts support this clonotype. V gene TRBV20-1 combines with J gene TRBJ1-1, with 9 bases matching TRBD1. V trimming: 6 bases; J trimming: 1 base; junction bases outside the gene matches: 3. CDR3 length equals 13 residues. Germline CDR1 is DFQATT and CDR2 is SNEGSKA (reference sequence). The CDR3 coding sequence is TGCAGTGCCGTGGGACAGGGGAACACTGAAGCTTTCTTT. Amino acid sequence: CSAVGQGNTEAFF.

This clonotype was observed many times. The V gene is TRBV27, the J gene TRBJ2-3; weak D call: TRBD1 (6 bases). Trimming stripped 2 bases from V and 5 bases from J, with 17 bases between. Per germline, CDR1 MNHEY and CDR2 SMNVEV (reference sequence). This CDR3 has 16 residues. The CDR3, as DNA: TGTGCCAGCAGTTTACAGGGGACCCACCGTGAAGATACGCAGTATTTT. Protein sequence: CASSLQGTHREDTQYF.

This clonotype has a count of ten or more. The chain recombines TRBV3-1 with TRBJ1-1, with 10 bases matching TRBD1. The germline V gene has CDR1 LGHDT and CDR2 YNNKEL (reference sequence). J gave up 5 bases and V 3 bases, and 3 bases lay outside the gene matches. This CDR3 has 14 residues. This chain's CDR3 is CASSQGQGSTEAFF. CDR3 sequence (DNA): TGTGCCAGCAGCCAGGGACAGGGGAGTACTGAAGCTTTCTTT.

This clonotype was seen at least ten times. The chain has TRBV12-3 or TRBV12-4 and TRBJ1-6; unclear D gene. The CDR3 is 13 residues long. The V end lost 7 bases, the J end lost 8 bases, and 12 bases lay between the germline ends. This CDR3 reads CASTPTRDSPLHF. The CDR3 DNA is TGTGCCAGCACCCCGACCCGGGATTCACCCCTCCACTTT.

The chain employs TRBV19 and TRBJ2-7; 9 nucleotides agree with TRBD2. The germline CDR1 and CDR2 sequences are LNHDA and SQIVND (reference sequence). The junction had 4 bases not matched to a gene; V was cut back by 6 bases and J by 1 base. This CDR3 is built from 14 residues. CDR3 sequence reads: CASRRTSASYEQYF. CDR3 DNA: TGTGCCAGTAGAAGGACTAGCGCATCCTACGAGCAGTACTTC.

The V gene is TRBV18, the J gene TRBJ2-7; 8 bases are a match to TRBD1. J gave up 6 bases and V 6 bases, and 13 bases lay outside the gene matches. This CDR3 has 15 amino acids. CDR1 KGHSH and CDR2 LQKENI come from the germline V gene. The CDR3 loop reads CASSPNSGGETEQYF. In DNA, the CDR3 is TGTGCCAGCTCCCCTAATTCAGGGGGCGAGACCGAGCAGTACTTC.

This clonotype occurred many times. The CDR3 here is CASSYSGQGSNEQFF. Here the CDR3 DNA reads TGTGCCAGCAGTTACTCGGGACAGGGGAGCAATGAGCAGTTCTTC. This rearrangement joins TRBV6-6 to TRBJ2-1, with 10 bases aligning to TRBD1. The V gene end was trimmed by 0 bases and the J gene end by 6 bases; junction bases not matched to a gene: 2. The CDR3 has 15 residues. CDR1 is MNHNY and CDR2 is SVGAGI in the germline V gene (reference sequence).

The chain is built from TRBV28 and TRBJ2-7; 7 bases are shared with TRBD2. CDR1 is MDHEN, CDR2 SYDVKM, per germline. The CDR3 runs to 16 residues. The V and J ends lost 3 bases and 6 bases, in that order; junction bases with no gene match: 14. The CDR3 DNA reads TGTGCCAGCAGTTTCGAGGCGGGAGTAGGACCGAGCGAGCAGTACTTC. It yields the protein CASSFEAGVGPSEQYF.

J is TRBJ1-1 and V is TRBV6-5; no clear D gene. Germline V gives CDR1 MNHEY, CDR2 SVGAGI. Trimming pared 6 bases from V and 4 bases from J, leaving 15 bases between. The CDR3 has 14 amino acids. The CDR3 sequence: CASRVQPWSTEAFF. The CDR3 nucleotides read TGTGCCAGCAGAGTACAACCCTGGAGCACTGAAGCTTTCTTT.

This clonotype was seen only a few times. The chain uses TRBV27 and TRBJ1-3; 8 positions agree with TRBD1. J gave up 6 bases and V 7 bases, and 8 bases lay outside the gene matches. The CDR3 contains 14 residues. Germline V gene lookup returns CDR1 MNHEY and CDR2 SMNVEV (reference sequence). The CDR3 DNA is TGTGCCAGCAAAGCCCGGGACAGGATAAACACCATATATTTT. Protein sequence: CASKARDRINTIYF.

This clonotype has more than one count but fewer than ten. This chain joins TRBV6-2 or TRBV6-3 and TRBJ2-7, with 11 bases that match TRBD2. The V gene end was trimmed by 6 bases and the J gene end by 12 bases; junction bases not matched to a gene: 13. Germline V gene lookup returns CDR1 MNHEY and CDR2 SVGEGT. CDR3 length equals 14 residues. The CDR3 sequence is CASSSPVTSGNRYF. CDR3 sequence (DNA): TGTGCCAGCAGCTCTCCCGTGACTAGCGGGAATCGGTACTTC.

The rearrangement links TRBV28 to TRBJ1-4, with 7 bases lining up with TRBD1. CDR1 MDHEN and CDR2 SYDVKM come from the germline V gene. The length of the CDR3 is 15 residues. Trimming cost V 6 bases and J 10 bases; bases outside gene matches: 14. CDR3 in amino acids: CASSSRQGLMGKLFF. CDR3 bases: TGTGCCAGCAGCTCTAGACAGGGCCTAATGGGAAAACTGTTTTTT.

This clonotype was observed a handful of times. The chain uses TRBV5-1 and TRBJ1-3, with 7 nucleotides matching TRBD1. Germline loops: CDR1 SGHRS, CDR2 YFSETQ. This CDR3 is built from 15 residues. V shed 2 bases and J 4 bases; nucleotides not matched to a gene: 6. DNA for the CDR3: TGCGCCAGCAGCTTAGGACAGGTTGACGGAAACACCATATATTTT. Residues: CASSLGQVDGNTIYF. The variable domain in full, completed from reference TRBV5-1 and TRBJ1-3, reads KAGVTQTPRYLIKTRGQQVTLSCSPISGHRSVSWYQQTPGQGLQFLFEYFSETQRNKGNFPGRFSGRQFSNSRSEMNVSTLELGDSALYLCASSLGQVDGNTIYFGEGSWLTVV.

This clonotype was observed at least ten times. This sequence joins TRBV6-5 and TRBJ1-3, with unresolved D. V shed 4 bases and J shed 0 bases, with 16 bases lying between them. The CDR3 length is 17 residues. Germline CDR1 is MNHEY and CDR2 is SVGAGI. CDR3 in amino acids: CASSSQIDGYSGNTIYF. For the CDR3, the DNA is TGTGCCAGCAGTTCTCAGATAGACGGTTACTCTGGAAACACCATATATTTT.

This chain joins TRBV28 and TRBJ1-5; D perhaps matches TRBD1 (5 bases). V was clipped by 6 bases and J by 8 bases, with 14 bases between them. The V gene's germline CDR1 is MDHEN and CDR2 SYDVKM. The CDR3 sequence is 13 residues long. Here the CDR3 reads CASRRKGLKPQHF. CDR3 bases: TGTGCCAGCAGAAGAAAGGGGTTGAAGCCCCAGCATTTT.

V and J are TRBV29-1 and TRBJ2-5; tentatively, D is TRBD2 (5 bases). The V end was cut by 8 bases, the J end by 4 bases, with 11 bases between. CDR3 size: 11 residues. From germline, CDR1 is SQVTM and CDR2 ANQGSEA. CDR3 loop: CSSGGSETQYF. The CDR3 bases are TGCAGCAGTGGCGGGTCAGAGACCCAGTACTTC. Drawing the rest from reference TRBV29-1 and TRBJ2-5, the complete variable domain is SAVISQKPSRDICQRGTSLTIQCQVDSQVTMMFWYRQQPGQSLTLIATANQGSEATYESGFVIDKFPISRPNLTFSTLTVSNMSPEDSSIYLCSSGGSETQYFGPGTRLLVL.